This T cell receptor beta chain was obtained from a study of cytomegalovirus exposure and HLA in healthy donors. To note about this clone: Its target is not known.

This CDR3 spans 15 amino acids. Germline V CDR1 and CDR2: MRHNA, SNTAGT. V dropped 4 bases and J dropped 2 bases, with 14 bases sitting between them. Study-wide points: Cytomegalovirus association was assigned to about 150 TCR beta chains. Later on, analysis showed that most CMV-associated TCR beta chains appeared to be HLA-restricted. The analysis excluded some indistinguishable V segments, including TRBV6-2 and TRBV6-3.

Though probably carrying unrecorded immune exposures, donors were nominally healthy at sampling. PCR primers comprised 60 Vbeta and 13 Jbeta primers. TCRdb's table, derived via immunoSEQ multiplex PCR, lists solely in-frame clones and lacks some. Of approximately 190,000 clones listed, around four fifths were seen once; the top ten hold approximately 0.8%. The chain has TRBV6-4 and TRBJ2-5; unclear D gene. Sequencing was performed on PBMCs. The receptor was isolated from a woman between 18 and 29 years old in good health and CMV-seronegative. The CDR3 DNA is TGTGCCAGCAGTGTGCAGGCTGGTTCTCAAGAGACCCAGTACTTC. This codes for CASSVQAGSQETQYF.